This TCR beta chain appears in the sequencing data of a study of T cells after posttransplantation cyclophosphamide. Study observations and caveats: TRB overlap between skin or GI tissue T cells and blood was limited. Later blood repertoires were often dominated by clones from the donor CD8+ memory compartment. Recipient CMV seropositivity and CMV reactivation strongly tracked TRB clonality.

Turning to this clone: What it binds is unknown.

The CDR3 is 13 amino acids. Germline V lookup: CDR1 MDHEN, CDR2 SYDVKM. The V end was cut by 1 base, the J end by 9 bases, with 9 bases between. Data came from immunoSEQ multiplex PCR; TCRdb stores just in-frame clones and leaves some out. This table holds approximately 16,000 clones, roughly 80% found once. Sampled 1 year posttransplant, controls received myeloablative marrow transplants, methotrexate and a calcineurin inhibitor. The chain links TRBV28 to TRBJ2-2; TRBD2 is a possible D gene (6 bases). This clonotype originated in a male patient between 18 and 35 years old who received an allogeneic stem cell transplant from a related donor, was CMV-positive, and had no GVHD. Some T cells may be supplied by the graft donor. The sample here was PBMCs, taken roughly 57 weeks after allogeneic stem cell transplant with calcineurin inhibitor and methotrexate. DNA of the CDR3: TGTGCCAGCAGTTTATCGGCGGGAAGGGAGCTGTTTTTT. Residues: CASSLSAGRELFF.